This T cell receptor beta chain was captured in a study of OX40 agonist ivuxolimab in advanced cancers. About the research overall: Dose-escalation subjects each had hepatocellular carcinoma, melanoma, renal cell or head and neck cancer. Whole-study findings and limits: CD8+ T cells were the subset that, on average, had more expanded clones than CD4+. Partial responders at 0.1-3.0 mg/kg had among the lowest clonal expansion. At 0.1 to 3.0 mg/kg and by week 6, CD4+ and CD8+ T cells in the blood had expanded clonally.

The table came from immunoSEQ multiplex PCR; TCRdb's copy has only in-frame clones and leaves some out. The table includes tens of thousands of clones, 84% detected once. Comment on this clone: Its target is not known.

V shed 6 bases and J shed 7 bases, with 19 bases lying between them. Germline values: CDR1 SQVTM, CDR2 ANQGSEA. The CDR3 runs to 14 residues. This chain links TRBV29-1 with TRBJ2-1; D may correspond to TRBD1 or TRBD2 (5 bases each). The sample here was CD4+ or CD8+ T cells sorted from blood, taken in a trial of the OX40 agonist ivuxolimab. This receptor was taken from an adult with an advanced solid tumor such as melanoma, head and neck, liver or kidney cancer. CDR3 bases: TGCAGCGTGAAATCCGGGACCAAAGCGAATGAGCAGTTCTTC. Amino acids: CSVKSGTKANEQFF.